What follows are 28 T cell receptor beta chains derived from one specimen sequenced in a study of cytomegalovirus exposure and HLA in healthy donors. The PCR ran on 60 Vbeta and 13 Jbeta primers. Sequencing was performed with immunoSEQ multiplex PCR; in TCRdb, only in-frame clones are kept and a portion is missing. In the table there are around 120,000 clones, roughly four fifths of which are singletons. Material for sequencing was PBMCs. These receptors were collected from a woman aged 50 to 60 in good health and CMV-seronegative.

The chain recombines TRBV10-3 with TRBJ1-3, with a possible D match to TRBD1 (5 bases). The CDR3 extends over 16 amino acids. Germline V gives CDR1 ENHRY, CDR2 SYGVKD. V shed 0 bases and J shed 0 bases, with 9 bases lying between them. This CDR3 reads CAISESNRPSGNTIYF. The CDR3 coding sequence is TGTGCCATCAGTGAGTCAAACAGGCCCTCTGGAAACACCATATATTTT.

V and J are TRBV6-6 and TRBJ1-2, with a possible D match to TRBD1 (6 bases). The CDR3 is 12 amino acids. The V end lost 6 bases, the J end lost 2 bases, and 7 bases lay between the germline ends. Germline assignment: CDR1 MNHNY and CDR2 SVGAGI (reference sequence). CDR3 in amino acids: CASRQGNYGYTF. The CDR3, as DNA: TGTGCCAGCAGGCAGGGGAACTATGGCTACACCTTC.

The rearrangement joins TRBV6-1 to TRBJ1-3; TRBD1 aligns across 7 bases. The CDR3 is 16 amino acids. The V segment lost 0 bases and the J segment 0 bases; nucleotides outside the gene matches: 2. Germline values: CDR1 MNHNS, CDR2 SASEGT. The CDR3 spells CASSEAGTASGNTIYF. The CDR3 DNA reads as TGTGCCAGCAGTGAAGCCGGGACAGCCTCTGGAAACACCATATATTTT.

V and J are TRBV4-3 and TRBJ1-5; D gene unclear. From germline, CDR1 is LGHNA and CDR2 YSLEER. V dropped 4 bases and J dropped 0 bases, with 10 bases sitting between them. The CDR3 is 15 amino acids. This CDR3 is CASSRETDSNQPQHF. DNA of the CDR3: TGCGCCAGCAGCCGGGAGACTGATAGCAATCAGCCCCAGCATTTT.

This chain joins TRBV29-1 and TRBJ1-1; D not certain. This CDR3 has 13 amino acids. Trimming cost V 4 bases and J 4 bases, with 13 bases left between them. The germline CDR1 and CDR2 sequences are SQVTM and ANQGSEA. CDR3: CSVGALLGTEAFF. The CDR3 DNA follows: TGCAGCGTTGGGGCCCTCTTGGGCACTGAAGCTTTCTTT.

About this clone: Germline and junction disagree at one end, which may indicate a read error. CDR3 in amino acids: CARSLGGHSPLHF. Here the CDR3 DNA reads TGTGCCAGAAGCTTGGGGGGGCATTCGCCCCTCCACTTT. The genes are TRBV5-3 and TRBJ1-6, with D possibly TRBD1 on 6 matching bases. TRBV5-3 is classed as an ORF, of uncertain function. The CDR3 spans 13 residues.

This clone was detected once. A junction boundary mismatches the germline segment, possibly from a read error. The genes are TRBV30 and TRBJ2-2; D is possibly TRBD2 (5 bases). Germline CDR1 reads GTSNPN; CDR2 reads SVGIG (reference sequence). The CDR3 is made up of 10 amino acids. DNA of the CDR3: TGTGCCTGGAGCGCCGGGAAGCTGTTTTTT. Amino acids: CAWSAGKLFF.

This sequence joins TRBV5-6 and TRBJ2-1; no reliable D call. Germline V lookup: CDR1 SGHDT, CDR2 YYEEEE. V lost 0 bases, J lost 4 bases, and 11 bases lay in between. There are 15 residues in the CDR3. This CDR3 reads CASSLARQVYNEQFF. As DNA, the CDR3 is TGTGCCAGCAGCTTGGCCCGGCAGGTTTACAATGAGCAGTTCTTC.

The CDR3 region is CASSPRTGAYEQYV. CDR3 sequence (DNA): TGTGCCAGCAGTCCGAGGACAGGGGCCTACGAGCAGTACGTC. The chain uses TRBV6-5 and TRBJ2-7; TRBD1 matches 9 bases. J was trimmed by 2 bases and V by 5 bases; bases with no gene match: 4. This CDR3 contains 14 residues. Per germline, CDR1 MNHEY and CDR2 SVGAGI.

This clone was counted between two and nine times. This chain uses TRBV5-1 with TRBJ1-2, with a weak D call TRBD1 (6 bases). Trimming removed 4 bases from V and 0 bases from J, with 13 bases in between. Germline CDR1 reads SGHRS; CDR2 reads YFSETQ. CDR3 length: 15 amino acids. The CDR3 DNA is TGCGCCAGCAGCCCTCCGGGACAAACTAACTATGGCTACACCTTC. Protein product: CASSPPGQTNYGYTF.

The V call is TRBV12-2, the J call TRBJ2-6; TRBD1, as called in the table, went unchecked against the DNA. TRBV12-2 is labeled a pseudogene. This CDR3 is built from 15 residues. The CDR3 sequence is CARQVFSSGANVLTF. The CDR3 region has the DNA TGTGCAAGACAGGTCTTCTCCTCTGGGGCCAACGTCCTGACTTTC.

The chain uses TRBV6-6 and TRBJ1-5; 10 nucleotides match TRBD1. V gave up 5 bases and J gave up 5 bases; unmatched junction bases: 6. CDR3 length equals 15 residues. Germline V gene sequence: CDR1 MNHNY, CDR2 SVGAGI (reference sequence). Here the CDR3 reads CASSKGTGEHQPQHF. Here the CDR3 DNA reads TGTGCCAGCAGTAAAGGGACAGGGGAGCATCAGCCCCAGCATTTT.

The chain links TRBV5-1 to TRBJ2-5, with D hard to call. CDR3 length: 12 amino acids. V lost 3 bases and J lost 0, with 3 bases in between. Per germline, CDR1 SGHRS and CDR2 YFSETQ. The CDR3 spells CASSSNQETQYF. The CDR3 nucleotides are TGCGCCAGCAGCTCAAACCAAGAGACCCAGTACTTC.

The CDR3 is CATSRDTGQGETQYF. DNA for the CDR3: TGTGCCACCAGCAGAGATACGGGACAGGGAGAGACCCAGTACTTC. The J gene is TRBJ2-5, the V gene TRBV15; 9 nucleotides line up with TRBD1. V lost 0 bases, J lost 4 bases, and 3 bases stayed unmatched. Germline CDR1 and CDR2: LNHNV and YYDKDF (reference sequence). The CDR3 runs 15 residues.

The chain is built from TRBV5-1 and TRBJ1-5; D is perhaps TRBD1 (6 bases). Trimming took off 4 bases at V and 8 bases at J, with 16 bases between the two ends. Germline CDR1 reads SGHRS; CDR2 reads YFSETQ. The CDR3 consists of 14 residues. CDR3 nucleotide sequence: TGCGCCAGCAGCAGGGAAGGGGGTCGGGAGCCCCAGCATTTT. It translates to CASSREGGREPQHF.

This chain connects TRBV6-1 to TRBJ2-1; no reliable D call. Trimming took off 10 bases at V and 0 bases at J, with 16 bases between the two ends. The CDR3 covers 15 residues. Germline V gene sequence: CDR1 MNHNS, CDR2 SASEGT. In DNA form, the CDR3 reads TGTGCCACCGCCGCCTCCCTGAGCTCCTACAATGAGCAGTTCTTC. Protein: CATAASLSSYNEQFF.

This chain connects TRBV7-3 to TRBJ2-3, with TRBD1 matching 7 bases. Germline CDR1 reads SGHTA; CDR2 reads FQGTGA. With 2 bases clipped from V and 5 bases from J, the junction kept 7 bases outside the gene matches. The CDR3 has 15 residues. CDR3 coding DNA: TGTGCCAGCAGCTTAGAAGGGGGCGGACAAGATACGCAGTATTTT. Protein: CASSLEGGGQDTQYF.

The J gene is TRBJ1-1, the V gene TRBV15; D is uncertain. V lost 0 bases and J lost 1, with 12 bases in between. Germline V gives CDR1 LNHNV, CDR2 YYDKDF (reference sequence). The CDR3 is 16 residues long. The DNA of the CDR3 is TGTGCCACCAGCAGAGATGTGGCAGTTCGGAACACTGAAGCTTTCTTT. This translates into CATSRDVAVRNTEAFF.

V gene TRBV4-2 combines with J gene TRBJ2-1, with 12 bases that match TRBD2. Germline CDR1 LGHNA, CDR2 YNFKEQ. The CDR3 spans 17 residues. Trimming removed 0 bases from V and 6 bases from J; junction bases left unmatched: 6. The DNA for the CDR3 is TGTGCCAGCAGCCAAGAGCCTAGCGGGAGGGCCCTCAATGAGCAGTTCTTC. Amino acid sequence: CASSQEPSGRALNEQFF.

The chain is built from TRBV19 and TRBJ1-3; 8 nucleotides agree with TRBD1. The CDR3 spans 16 residues. V shed 4 bases, J shed 4 bases, and the junction held 9 bases outside the gene matches. Germline lookup yields CDR1 LNHDA and CDR2 SQIVND (reference sequence). CDR3 loop: CASSTTPRGRGNTIYF. The CDR3 DNA reads as TGTGCCAGTAGTACGACCCCCAGGGGGCGCGGAAACACCATATATTTT.

The V and J genes are TRBV6-5 and TRBJ2-5; 8 bases are a match to TRBD2. The junction had 16 bases not matched to a gene; V was cut back by 8 bases and J by 5 bases. Looked up from germline, CDR1 is MNHEY and CDR2 is SVGAGI. This CDR3 has 16 residues. CDR3 in DNA: TGTGCCAGCCGTTCCCCAACTAGCGGAGGGAGGGAGACCCAGTACTTC. Residues: CASRSPTSGGRETQYF.

The chain carries TRBV29-1 and TRBJ1-3; D call uncertain. V gave up 7 bases and J gave up 0 bases, with 16 bases separating them. This CDR3 comprises 15 residues. Per germline, CDR1 SQVTM and CDR2 ANQGSEA. CDR3 DNA: TGCAGCGCTGGGAGTGTGGGCAACTCTGGAAACACCATATATTTT. Protein product: CSAGSVGNSGNTIYF.

J is TRBJ2-1 and V is TRBV27, with unresolved D. Germline V lookup: CDR1 MNHEY, CDR2 SMNVEV (reference sequence). Trimming left V 6 bases short and J 6 bases short, with 12 bases between. This CDR3 has 13 residues. CDR3: CASSLVVANEQFF. The CDR3 DNA is TGTGCCAGCAGCTTGGTCGTAGCCAATGAGCAGTTCTTC.

This clone showed up just a few times. This chain links TRBV29-1 with TRBJ2-1; 7 nucleotides agree with TRBD2. V gave up 4 bases and J gave up 7 bases; unmatched junction bases: 7. This CDR3 spans 13 amino acids. Germline V lookup: CDR1 SQVTM, CDR2 ANQGSEA. Written as DNA, the CDR3 is TGCAGCGTTGTTCCGGGAGGTCTAAATGAGCAGTTCTTC. It specifies CSVVPGGLNEQFF.

The chain is built from TRBV7-3 and TRBJ2-4; 7 nucleotides agree with TRBD1. The CDR3 contains 14 residues. Per the germline V gene, CDR1 is SGHTA and CDR2 is FQGTGA. J gave up 1 base and V 6 bases, and 3 bases lay outside the gene matches. CDR3 in DNA: TGTGCCAGCAGAAAGACAGGGGCCAAAAACATTCAGTACTTC. It yields the protein CASRKTGAKNIQYF.

The V gene is TRBV11-2, the J gene TRBJ2-7; 7 bases are shared with TRBD2. The V and J ends lost 3 bases and 6 bases, in that order; junction bases with no gene match: 17. The CDR3 loop spans 17 amino acids. CDR1 and CDR2 from the germline V gene are SGHAT and FQNNGV. CDR3 sequence (DNA): TGTGCCAGCAGCTTGCCTCCCCGAGGCGGGAGATACGGCGAGCAGTACTTC. Protein product: CASSLPPRGGRYGEQYF.

CDR3 amino acids: CASSPPGKAYEQYF. CDR3 sequence (DNA): TGTGCCAGCAGCCCGCCGGGGAAGGCCTACGAGCAGTACTTC. The chain joins TRBV14 to TRBJ2-5; a weak D match, TRBD2 (5 bases). The J call may be mistaken, given a closer DNA end match to TRBJ2-7. The CDR3 sequence is 14 residues long. Germline loops: CDR1 SGHDN, CDR2 FVKESK.

In regard to this clone: Germline is not matched at one junction end, which may reflect a read error. The chain employs TRBV7-7 and TRBJ2-2; D is ambiguous. Germline V CDR1 and CDR2: SSHAT, FNYEAQ (reference sequence). The CDR3 totals 16 residues. This CDR3 reads CASSLHPPPKPGELFF. CDR3 sequence (DNA): TGTGCTAGCAGCTTACATCCCCCACCGAAGCCCGGGGAGCTGTTTTTT.